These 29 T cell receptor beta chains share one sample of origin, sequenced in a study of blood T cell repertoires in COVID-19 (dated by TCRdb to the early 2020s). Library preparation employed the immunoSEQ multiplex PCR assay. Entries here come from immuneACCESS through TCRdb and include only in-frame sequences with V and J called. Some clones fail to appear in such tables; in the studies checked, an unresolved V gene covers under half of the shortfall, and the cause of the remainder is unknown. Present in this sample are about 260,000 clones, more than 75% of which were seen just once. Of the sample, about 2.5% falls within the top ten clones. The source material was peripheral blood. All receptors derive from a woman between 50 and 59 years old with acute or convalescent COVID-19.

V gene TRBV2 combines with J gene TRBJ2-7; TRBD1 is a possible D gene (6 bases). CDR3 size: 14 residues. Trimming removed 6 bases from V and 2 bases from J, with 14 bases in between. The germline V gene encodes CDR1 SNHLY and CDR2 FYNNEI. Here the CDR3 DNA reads TGTGCCAGCAGCTTACAGGGAAGTACCTACGAGCAGTACTTC. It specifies CASSLQGSTYEQYF.

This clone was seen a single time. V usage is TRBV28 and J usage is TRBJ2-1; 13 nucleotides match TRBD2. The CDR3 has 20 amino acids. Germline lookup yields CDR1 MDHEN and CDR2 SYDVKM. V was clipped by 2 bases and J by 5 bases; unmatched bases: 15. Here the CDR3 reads CASSLIRTSGSAGGDNEQFF. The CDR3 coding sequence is TGTGCCAGCAGTTTAATTCGGACTAGCGGGAGTGCCGGAGGGGACAATGAGCAGTTCTTC.

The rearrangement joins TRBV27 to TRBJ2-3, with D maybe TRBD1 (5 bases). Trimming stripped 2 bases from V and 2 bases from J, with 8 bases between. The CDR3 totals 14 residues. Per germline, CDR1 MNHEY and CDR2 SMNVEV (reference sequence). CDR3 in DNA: TGTGCCAGCAGTTTAGGGGCAGACACAGATACGCAGTATTTT. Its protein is CASSLGADTDTQYF.

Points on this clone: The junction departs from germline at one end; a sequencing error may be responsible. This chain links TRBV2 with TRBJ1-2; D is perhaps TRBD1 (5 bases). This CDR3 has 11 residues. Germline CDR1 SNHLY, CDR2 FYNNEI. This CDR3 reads CASSDGGTRGF. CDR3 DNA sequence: TGTGCCAGCAGTGATGGCGGGACGAGAGGCTTC. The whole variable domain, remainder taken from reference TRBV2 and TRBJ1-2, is EPEVTQTPSHQVTQMGQEVILRCVPISNHLYFYWYRQILGQKVEFLVSFYNNEISEKSEIFDDQFSVERPDGSNFTLKIRSTKLEDSAMYFCASSDGGTRGFGSGTRLTVV.

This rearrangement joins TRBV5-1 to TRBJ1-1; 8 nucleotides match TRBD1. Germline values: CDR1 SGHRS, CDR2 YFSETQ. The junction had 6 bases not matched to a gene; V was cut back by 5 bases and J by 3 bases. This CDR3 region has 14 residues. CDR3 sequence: CASRPGGSDTEAFF. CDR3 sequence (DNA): TGCGCCAGCAGACCAGGGGGCTCAGACACTGAAGCTTTCTTT.

The CDR3 nucleotides read TGTGCCAGCAGCCAGGGTCGGAGAACTGAAGCTTTCTTT. This gives the protein CASSQGRRTEAFF. J is TRBJ1-1 and V is TRBV3-1 (or the pseudogene TRBV3-2); no clear D. Trimming took off 3 bases at V and 5 bases at J, with 10 bases between the two ends. The CDR3 sequence is 13 residues long. Germline loops: CDR1 LGHDT, CDR2 YNNKEL (reference sequence).

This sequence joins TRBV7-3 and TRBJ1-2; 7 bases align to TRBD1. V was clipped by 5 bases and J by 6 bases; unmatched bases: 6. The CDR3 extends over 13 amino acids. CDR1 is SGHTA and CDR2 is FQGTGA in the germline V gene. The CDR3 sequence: CASSITGDHGYTF. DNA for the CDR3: TGTGCCAGCAGCATTACAGGGGACCATGGCTACACCTTC. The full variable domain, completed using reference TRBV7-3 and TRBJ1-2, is GAGVSQTPSNKVTEKGKYVELRCDPISGHTALYWYRQSLGQGPEFLIYFQGTGAADDSGLPNDRFFAVRPEGSVSTLKIQRTERGDSAVYLCASSITGDHGYTFGSGTRLTVV.

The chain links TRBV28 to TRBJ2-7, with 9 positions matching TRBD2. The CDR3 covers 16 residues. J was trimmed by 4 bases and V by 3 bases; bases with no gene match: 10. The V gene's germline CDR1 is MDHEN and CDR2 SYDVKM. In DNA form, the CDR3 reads TGTGCCAGCAGTTTTCATTCAGCGGGGGGAGGATACGAGCAGTACTTC. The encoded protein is CASSFHSAGGGYEQYF.

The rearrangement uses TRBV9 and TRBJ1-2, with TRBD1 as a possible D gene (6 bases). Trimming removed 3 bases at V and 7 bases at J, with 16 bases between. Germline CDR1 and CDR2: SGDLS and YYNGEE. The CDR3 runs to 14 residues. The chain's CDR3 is CASSARGTVGGYTF. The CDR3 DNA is TGTGCCAGCAGCGCCAGGGGAACGGTGGGTGGCTACACCTTC.

Here the CDR3 reads CASSFLRGERNGYTF. The CDR3 nucleotides are TGTGCCAGCAGTTTCCTTCGGGGGGAAAGGAATGGCTACACCTTC. This chain links TRBV6-2 or TRBV6-3 with TRBJ1-2; TRBD1 might be the D (5 bases). Trimming shortened V by 4 bases and J by 6 bases, and 18 bases separated the two germline ends. The CDR3 has 15 amino acids. CDR1 and CDR2 (germline): MNHEY, SVGEGT.

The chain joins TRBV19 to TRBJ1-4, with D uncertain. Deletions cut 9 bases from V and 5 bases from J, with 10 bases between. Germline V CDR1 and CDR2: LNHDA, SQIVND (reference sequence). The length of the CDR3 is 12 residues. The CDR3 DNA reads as TGTGCCAGCCGGGATTTAAATGAAAAACTGTTTTTT. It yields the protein CASRDLNEKLFF.

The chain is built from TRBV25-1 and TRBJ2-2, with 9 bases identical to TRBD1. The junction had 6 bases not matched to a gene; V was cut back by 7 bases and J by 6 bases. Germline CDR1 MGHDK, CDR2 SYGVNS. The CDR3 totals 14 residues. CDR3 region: CASTTGGSAGELFF. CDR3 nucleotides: TGTGCCAGCACCACAGGGGGCAGTGCCGGGGAGCTGTTTTTT.

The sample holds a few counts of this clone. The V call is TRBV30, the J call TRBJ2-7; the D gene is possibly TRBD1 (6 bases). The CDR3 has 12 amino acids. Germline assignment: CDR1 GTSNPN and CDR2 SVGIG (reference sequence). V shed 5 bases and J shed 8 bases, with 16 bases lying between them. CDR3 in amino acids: CAWRGIGDKQYF. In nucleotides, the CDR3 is TGTGCCTGGCGGGGCATCGGGGACAAGCAGTACTTC.

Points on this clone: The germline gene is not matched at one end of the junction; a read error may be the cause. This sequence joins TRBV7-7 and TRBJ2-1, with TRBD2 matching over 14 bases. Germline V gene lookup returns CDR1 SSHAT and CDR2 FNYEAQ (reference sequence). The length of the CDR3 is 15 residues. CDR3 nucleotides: TGTGCTAGCAGCTACGGACTAGCGGGAGGCAATGAGCAGTTCTTC. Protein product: CASSYGLAGGNEQFF. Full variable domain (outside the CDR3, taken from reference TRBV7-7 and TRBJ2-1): GAGVSQSPRYKVTKRGQDVTLRCDPISSHATLYWYQQALGQGPEFLTYFNYEAQPDKSGLPSDRFSAERPEGSISTLTIQRTEQRDSAMYRCASSYGLAGGNEQFFGPGTRLTVL.

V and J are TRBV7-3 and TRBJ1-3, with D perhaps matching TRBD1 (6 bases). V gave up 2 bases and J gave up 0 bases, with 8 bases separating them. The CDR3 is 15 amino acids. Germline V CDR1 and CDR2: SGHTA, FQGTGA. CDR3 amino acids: CASSLGGSSGNTIYF. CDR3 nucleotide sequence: TGTGCCAGCAGCTTAGGGGGCAGCTCTGGAAACACCATATATTTT. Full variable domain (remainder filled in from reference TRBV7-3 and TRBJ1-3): GAGVSQTPSNKVTEKGKYVELRCDPISGHTALYWYRQSLGQGPEFLIYFQGTGAADDSGLPNDRFFAVRPEGSVSTLKIQRTERGDSAVYLCASSLGGSSGNTIYFGEGSWLTVV.

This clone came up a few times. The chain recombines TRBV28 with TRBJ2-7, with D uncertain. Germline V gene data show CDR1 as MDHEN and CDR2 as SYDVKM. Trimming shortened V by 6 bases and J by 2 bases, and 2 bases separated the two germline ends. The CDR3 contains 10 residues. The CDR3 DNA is TGTGCCAGCAGCACCTACGAGCAGTACTTC. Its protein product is CASSTYEQYF.

Written as DNA, the CDR3 is TGCGCCAGCAGCCAAGGGACTACGAATCAGGAGACCCAGTACTTC. Encoded protein: CASSQGTTNQETQYF. The chain joins TRBV5-1 to TRBJ2-5; TRBD2 agrees at 7 bases. This CDR3 is built from 15 residues. CDR1 and CDR2 from the germline V gene are SGHRS and YFSETQ. With 4 bases clipped from V and 5 bases from J, the junction kept 11 bases outside the gene matches.

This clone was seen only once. CDR3: CASSRGQGDNYGYTF. In nucleotides, the CDR3 is TGCGCCAGCAGCCGGGGACAGGGGGATAACTATGGCTACACCTTC. This chain links TRBV5-1 with TRBJ1-2; 11 bases line up with TRBD1. J gave up 1 base and V 4 bases, and 3 bases lay outside the gene matches. CDR3 length equals 15 residues. From germline, CDR1 is SGHRS and CDR2 YFSETQ. Using reference TRBV5-1 and TRBJ1-2 for the parts outside the CDR3, the full variable domain is KAGVTQTPRYLIKTRGQQVTLSCSPISGHRSVSWYQQTPGQGLQFLFEYFSETQRNKGNFPGRFSGRQFSNSRSEMNVSTLELGDSALYLCASSRGQGDNYGYTFGSGTRLTVV.

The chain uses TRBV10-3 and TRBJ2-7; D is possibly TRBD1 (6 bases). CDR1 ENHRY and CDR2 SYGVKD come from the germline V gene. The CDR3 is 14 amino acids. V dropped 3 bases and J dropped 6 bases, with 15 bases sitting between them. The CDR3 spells CAISEVNRVGEQYF. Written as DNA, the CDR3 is TGTGCCATCAGTGAAGTAAACAGGGTTGGCGAGCAGTACTTC.

CDR3 DNA sequence: TGTGCCAGCAGCCAAGCCCGGACAGGGATCAATGAGCAGTTCTTC. Amino acids: CASSQARTGINEQFF. The V gene is TRBV3-1 (or the pseudogene TRBV3-2), the J gene TRBJ2-1, with 8 nucleotides matching TRBD1. The CDR3 consists of 15 residues. V dropped 1 base and J dropped 6; count of bases not matched to a gene: 5. In germline, CDR1 is LGHDT, CDR2 YNNKEL (reference sequence).

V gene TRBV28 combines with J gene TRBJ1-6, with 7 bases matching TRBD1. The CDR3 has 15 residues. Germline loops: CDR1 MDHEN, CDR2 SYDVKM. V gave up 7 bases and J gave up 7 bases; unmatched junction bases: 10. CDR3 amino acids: CASNPAQGKNSPLHF. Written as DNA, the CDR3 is TGTGCCAGCAACCCCGCACAGGGGAAGAATTCACCCCTCCACTTT.

The DNA for the CDR3 is TGTGCCATCAGTGTGGGGGGGGAGACCGGGGAGCTGTTTTTT. Translating it yields CAISVGGETGELFF. The chain is built from TRBV10-3 and TRBJ2-2, with TRBD2 matching over 7 bases. J lost 5 bases, V lost 4 bases, and 4 bases had no gene match. Germline V gene data show CDR1 as ENHRY and CDR2 as SYGVKD. The CDR3 spans 14 residues.

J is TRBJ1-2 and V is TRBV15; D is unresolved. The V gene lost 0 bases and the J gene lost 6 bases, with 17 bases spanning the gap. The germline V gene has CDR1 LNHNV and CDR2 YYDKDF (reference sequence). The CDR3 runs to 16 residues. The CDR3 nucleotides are TGTGCCACCAGCAGAGACTACTCTAGGGCGCGGGATGGCTACACCTTC. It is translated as CATSRDYSRARDGYTF.

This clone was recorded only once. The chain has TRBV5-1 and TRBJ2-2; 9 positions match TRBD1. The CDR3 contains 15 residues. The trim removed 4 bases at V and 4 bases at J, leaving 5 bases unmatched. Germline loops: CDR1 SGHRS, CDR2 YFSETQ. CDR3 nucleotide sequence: TGCGCCAGCAGCCGACAGGGGGTGGTCACCGGGGAGCTGTTTTTT. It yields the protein CASSRQGVVTGELFF.

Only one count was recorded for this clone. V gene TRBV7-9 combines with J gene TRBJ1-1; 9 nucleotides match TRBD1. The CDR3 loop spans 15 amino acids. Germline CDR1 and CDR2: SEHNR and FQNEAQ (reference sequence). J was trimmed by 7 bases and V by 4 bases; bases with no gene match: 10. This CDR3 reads CASSSWDRANLEAFF. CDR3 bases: TGTGCCAGCAGCTCGTGGGACAGGGCTAACCTTGAAGCTTTCTTT.

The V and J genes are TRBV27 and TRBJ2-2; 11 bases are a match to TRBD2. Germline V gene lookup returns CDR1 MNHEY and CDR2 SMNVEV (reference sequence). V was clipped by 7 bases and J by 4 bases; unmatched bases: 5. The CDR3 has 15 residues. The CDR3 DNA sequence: TGTGCCAGCACCCCCGGGACTAGCGGCACCGGGGAGCTGTTTTTT. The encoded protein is CASTPGTSGTGELFF.

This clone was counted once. CDR3 bases: TGTGCCAGCAGTCGTGAGGGGAGGGCTAATGAAAAACTGTTTTTT. Translation: CASSREGRANEKLFF. The rearrangement joins TRBV28 to TRBJ1-4; D may be TRBD1 (5 bases). Germline V gene data show CDR1 as MDHEN and CDR2 as SYDVKM. The CDR3 contains 15 residues. Trimming stripped 5 bases from V and 3 bases from J, with 13 bases between.

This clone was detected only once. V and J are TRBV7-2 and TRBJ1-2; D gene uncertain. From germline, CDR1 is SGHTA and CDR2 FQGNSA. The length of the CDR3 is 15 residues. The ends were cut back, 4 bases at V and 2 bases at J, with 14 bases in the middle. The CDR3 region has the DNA TGTGCCAGCAGCTCCGCCGGAGGACGGAACTATGGCTACACCTTC. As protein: CASSSAGGRNYGYTF.

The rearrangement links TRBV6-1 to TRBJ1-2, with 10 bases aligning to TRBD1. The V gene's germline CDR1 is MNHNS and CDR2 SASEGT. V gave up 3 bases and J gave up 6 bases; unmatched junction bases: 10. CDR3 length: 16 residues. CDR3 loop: CASSEGQGRAVHGYTF. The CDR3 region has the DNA TGTGCCAGCAGTGAGGGACAGGGGAGGGCAGTCCATGGCTACACCTTC.